The sequence of this TCR beta chain was determined in a study of blood T cell repertoires in COVID-19. With V trimmed by 8 bases and J by 7 bases, 11 bases remained unmatched. CDR1 and CDR2 from the germline V gene are MNHEY and SMNVEV (reference sequence). The CDR3 extends over 15 amino acids. Method: immunoSEQ multiplex PCR; TCRdb's copy keeps in-frame clones and lacks some. The sample includes around 94,000 clones, almost 80% of them seen just once. The chain has TRBV27 and TRBJ2-1; TRBD2 aligns across 10 bases. The receptor's source is a man in his 60s with active or convalescent COVID-19. The source material was peripheral blood. The CDR3 sequence: CASHGASGRGNEQFF. The CDR3 DNA is TGTGCCAGCCATGGGGCAAGCGGGAGGGGAAATGAGCAGTTCTTC.